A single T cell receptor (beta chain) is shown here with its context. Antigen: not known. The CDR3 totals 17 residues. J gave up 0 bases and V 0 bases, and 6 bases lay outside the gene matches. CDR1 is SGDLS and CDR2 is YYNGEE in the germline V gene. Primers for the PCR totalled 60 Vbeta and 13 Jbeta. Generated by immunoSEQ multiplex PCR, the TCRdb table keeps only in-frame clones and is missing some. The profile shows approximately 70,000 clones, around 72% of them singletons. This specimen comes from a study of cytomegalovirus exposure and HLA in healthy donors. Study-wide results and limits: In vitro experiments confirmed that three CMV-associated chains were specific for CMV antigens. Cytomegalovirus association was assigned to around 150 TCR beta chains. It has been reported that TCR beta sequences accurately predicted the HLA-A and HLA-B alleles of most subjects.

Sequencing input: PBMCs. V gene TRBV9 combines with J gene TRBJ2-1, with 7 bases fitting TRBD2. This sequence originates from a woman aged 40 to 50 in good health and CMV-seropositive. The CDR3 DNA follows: TGTGCCAGCAGCGTAGCGGATAGCGGGTACTCCTACAATGAGCAGTTCTTC. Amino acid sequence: CASSVADSGYSYNEQFF.